This T cell receptor (beta chain) originates from a study of breast tumors, draining lymph nodes, adjacent tissues. This clonotype was counted ten times or more. Its antigen remains unknown. Study-wide results and caveats: Tumor repertoires ranked between lymph nodes and nontumor tissue in diversity, with V and J gene preferences. The lymph node origin of tumor T cells was framed as consistent with a hypothesis, not demonstrated. The data were judged consistent with most tumor T cells coming from lymph node and expanding in tumor.

V trimming: 3 bases; J trimming: 5 bases; junction bases outside the gene matches: 5. Per the germline V gene, CDR1 is SEHNR and CDR2 is FQNEAQ (reference sequence). This CDR3 is 17 amino acids long. TCRdb re-derived calls from the multiplex PCR reads in MiXCR, one entry per CDR3 protein. The sample carries about 230,000 distinct CDR3 sequences, approximately 30% recorded once. The lymph nodes were axillary draining lymph nodes from breast cancer patients. The receptor comes from a female donor with breast cancer. Some clones in this sample may be carry-over from other donors' samples. Sequencing used axillary lymph node tissue. The gene calls are TRBV7-9 and TRBJ2-1; 15 nucleotides line up with TRBD2. CDR3: CASSFYWTSGRDNEQFF. CDR3 bases: TGTGCCAGCAGCTTTTACTGGACTAGCGGGAGGGACAATGAGCAGTTCTTC.